This T cell receptor (beta chain) was captured by sequencing in a study of cytomegalovirus exposure and HLA in healthy donors. Study-level information: Earlier sequencing of approximately 200 million T cells yielded around 120 million unique TCR beta sequences.

Donors had nominal health at sampling but likely had unrecorded immune exposures. The CDR3 sequence is 15 residues long. V lost 1 base, J lost 1 base, and 1 base stayed unmatched. CDR1 SGHVS and CDR2 FQNEAQ come from the germline V gene. The PCR made use of 60 Vbeta and 13 Jbeta primers. Clones were sequenced by immunoSEQ multiplex PCR, and TCRdb holds only the in-frame ones, with some missing. The repertoire holds approximately 30,000 clones, with 35% to 55% as singletons. This clone was counted between two and nine times. Its specificity is unknown. Study results and limitations: It was assumed in the presence/absence analyses that sequencing depth was roughly uniform across donors.

The sequencing sample was made of PBMCs. The chain links TRBV7-8 to TRBJ2-7, with 10 nucleotides matching TRBD1. The clonotype was recovered from a woman aged 45-60 years in good health and CMV-seronegative. As DNA, the CDR3 is TGTGCCAGCAGCTTAGGGGACAGGGGTTCCTACGAGCAGTACTTC. Protein: CASSLGDRGSYEQYF.